The 10 T cell receptor beta chains reported below all come from one sample, sequenced in a study of blood T cells in healthy people across ages (dated by TCRdb to between 2015 and 2017). Receptor libraries were prepared by 5' RACE. The run used an Illumina HiSeq 2500. A second PCR of roughly 7 to 11 cycles was performed with a sample-barcoded 5' primer and a J-beta primer mix. TCRdb passed the public sequencing reads through fastp at Q25 and MiXCR, retaining productive beta sequences. Each CDR3 protein appears once, grouped with its most common genes and DNA. This sample lists 1,300,000 or so distinct CDR3 sequences; 45% to 70% were detected once. The ten top clones hold roughly 6.3% of the sample. The material sequenced was blood. The receptors here all came from a man between 18 and 35 years old in good health.

The chain uses TRBV6-1 and TRBJ2-7; possibly TRBD1 for D (5 bases). The CDR3 length is 15 residues. Germline V gene sequence: CDR1 MNHNS, CDR2 SASEGT. V was pared by 3 bases and J by 0 bases, with 12 bases between. DNA for the CDR3: TGTGCCAGCAGTGAGGACAATTTCAGCTCCTACGAGCAGTACTTC. It specifies CASSEDNFSSYEQYF.

J is TRBJ2-5 and V is TRBV12-3 or TRBV12-4, with D perhaps matching TRBD2 (5 bases). This CDR3 is built from 12 residues. V was trimmed by 4 bases and J by 7 bases, leaving 10 bases between them. The CDR3 DNA follows: TGTGCCAGCAGTTCCGACTACCCGACCCAGTACTTC. This gives the protein CASSSDYPTQYF.

The chain couples TRBV4-1 to TRBJ2-3, with 7 bases aligning to TRBD2. The CDR3 is 15 residues long. CDR1 is MGHRA and CDR2 is YSYEKL in the germline V gene. V was clipped by 1 base and J by 2 bases; unmatched bases: 3. The CDR3 DNA is TGCGCCAGCAGCCAAGCAGCGGGGATCACAGATACGCAGTATTTT. It codes for CASSQAAGITDTQYF.

The table lists this clonotype with a few counts. The J gene is TRBJ2-1, the V gene TRBV15; maybe TRBD1 (6 bases). The CDR3 is 15 residues long. Trimming left V 1 base short and J 3 bases short, with 10 bases between. The germline V gene has CDR1 LNHNV and CDR2 YYDKDF (reference sequence). The CDR3 reads CATSRGGGLYNEQFF. For the CDR3, the DNA is TGTGCCACCAGCAGAGGAGGGGGTCTCTACAATGAGCAGTTCTTC.

The V and J genes are TRBV21-1 and TRBJ1-4. TRBV21-1 corresponds to a pseudogene. This CDR3 contains 18 residues. The CDR3 DNA follows: TGTGCCAGCAGCAAAATGAAAAAGGGCCCCGGCACTAATGAAAAACTGTTTTTT. The encoded protein is CASSKMKKGPGTNEKLFF.

The CDR3 DNA reads as TGTGCCAGCAGTAGACCGGAAAACACTGAAGCTTTCTTT. It is translated as CASSRPENTEAFF. The V gene is TRBV7-9, the J gene TRBJ1-1; D uncertain. In germline, CDR1 is SEHNR, CDR2 FQNEAQ (reference sequence). This CDR3 comprises 13 residues. The V gene lost 6 bases and the J gene lost 2 bases, with 10 bases spanning the gap.

For this clonotype: A junction end diverges from the germline sequence, so it may reflect a read error. The chain has TRBV29-1 and TRBJ2-3; maybe TRBD2 (5 bases). The CDR3 extends over 15 amino acids. CDR1 is SQVTM, CDR2 ANQGSEA, per germline. The CDR3 region is CSVDVSDPSTETQYF. CDR3 nucleotide sequence: TGCAGCGTCGACGTTAGCGACCCTAGCACAGAGACGCAGTATTTT.

This clonotype was seen more than once but under ten times. This chain links TRBV7-2 with TRBJ1-2, with D possibly matching TRBD1 (5 bases). V lost 2 bases and J lost 7, with 23 bases in between. Germline CDR1 SGHTA, CDR2 FQGNSA. The CDR3 sequence is 17 residues long. The DNA for the CDR3 is TGTGCCAGCAGCTTACCAGGGCCCCCCGAGTTTTTGAGTGGCTACACCTTC. Translated, it gives CASSLPGPPEFLSGYTF.

V usage is TRBV4-3 and J usage is TRBJ2-1, with D perhaps matching TRBD1 or TRBD2 (5 bases each). The CDR3 sequence is 16 residues long. The V gene lost 0 bases and the J gene lost 7 bases, with 16 bases spanning the gap. The germline V gene encodes CDR1 LGHNA and CDR2 YSLEER. The CDR3 sequence: CASSQDGGPPGNEQFF. In nucleotides, the CDR3 is TGCGCCAGCAGCCAAGATGGGGGACCCCCAGGAAATGAGCAGTTCTTC.

The J gene is TRBJ2-5, the V gene TRBV28; D gene unclear. V was trimmed by 1 base and J by 5 bases, leaving 14 bases between them. This CDR3 spans 15 amino acids. Looked up from germline, CDR1 is MDHEN and CDR2 is SYDVKM. The CDR3 DNA reads TGTGCCAGCAGTTTATCCAGCGTGATATGGGAGACCCAGTACTTC. Amino acid sequence: CASSLSSVIWETQYF.